This T cell receptor (beta chain) emerged from a study of cytomegalovirus exposure and HLA in healthy donors (dated by TCRdb to about 2017). The study in broad terms: In an earlier analysis of approximately 640 of the donors, approximately 260 Gb of sequence data and approximately 100 million unique TCR beta sequences from 180 million or so T cells were reported. An early release covering around 630 HLA-typed donors comprised approximately 290 gigabases of sequencing data and around 80 million unique TCR sequences. Genome-wide SNP genotypes for about three fifths of the roughly 670 donors were used in a later genetic analysis, which treated that subset as a discovery cohort. Because of strong linkage in the cohort, roughly five DR-DQ haplotypes were treated as single units for association and clustering. A separate validation cohort of roughly 110 different subjects was used in addition to the approximately 700-subject first cohort. The number of donors typed differed by locus, with 629-630 for A, B, C, DRB1 and DQB1, 522 for DQA1, over 600 for DPA1, and 472 for DPB1. To study patterns of TCR occurrence, a later analysis re-analyzed previously published TCR beta repertoires from 666 donors and added high-resolution HLA genotyping. To predict cytomegalovirus infection status, the study brought together high-throughput TCR immunosequencing, statistical association of individual TCRs with disease status, and machine learning. Alongside the repertoire data, information on donor age, sex, ethnicity and CMV serostatus was compiled. An earlier analysis of several hundred of the donors applied high-throughput TCR beta sequencing to assess whether each TCR beta V gene segment acted as functional or pseudogenic. The genetic ancestry cluster associated with self-reported Caucasian donors included 70% to 85% of the roughly 400 genotyped donors. Every discovery cohort repertoire had been produced on one sequencing platform. The study used immunosequencing to profile the T cell repertoires of approximately 640 subjects and linked those repertoires to cytomegalovirus serostatus. Both class I and class II loci were covered by HLA typing, at four-digit resolution. The later analysis used no new phenotypic data to find candidate immune exposures, relying instead on TCR beta sequences and their occurrence across donors. The study aimed to test whether cataloging public T cell receptors could reveal signatures of past pathogen exposure. Among over 350 genotyped donors of the cohort, an average of approximately 230,000 unique TCR beta nucleotide sequences were sequenced per donor, around 20% of them non-productive.

In total, approximately 610 healthy bone marrow donors made up the cohort. At the time of sampling, every cohort member was nominally healthy, though immune exposures that went unrecorded were likely present. CMV serostatus was positive for 250 to 300 and negative for about 55% of the 666 cohort members, and was not recorded for this donor. A peripheral blood sample was collected from each donor, and TCR beta sequencing was performed on peripheral blood mononuclear cells. Genomic DNA was extracted from the blood cell samples with the Qiagen DNeasy Blood Extraction Kit. Its CDR3 holds 15 amino acids, cysteine through phenylalanine. The DNA shown is the 45-base CDR3, in frame from base 1. CDR1 SGHAT and CDR2 FQNNGV are derived from the germline V gene. The germline V end is reduced by 4 bases and the J end by 9 bases; junction bases left unmatched: 15. This clone occurred a few times. The target of this receptor is not known. No qualities accompany the bases; no much larger clone lies one base away.

The receptor library was made with the immunoSEQ multiplex PCR assay. For the multiplex PCR, a mixture combining 60 forward primers for TCR Vbeta segments and 13 reverse primers for TCR Jbeta segments was used. The CDR3 region of rearranged TCR beta genes was amplified from genomic DNA by a multiplex PCR assay. Amplified TCR beta libraries were sequenced as 87-base-pair reads on the Illumina HiSeq System. The paper's processing steps were these. In a later analysis, tens of millions of unique TCR beta chains were counted across the roughly 610 repertoires, and roughly 10 million of these chains were shared by at least two donors. Raw reads were error-corrected and collapsed into unique sequences by a nearest-neighbor algorithm in which closely related sequences were merged to remove PCR and sequencing errors. To assign V, D and J gene segments, CDR3 sequences were aligned to IMGT reference sequences. For a sequence to be retained, a match of at least six nucleotides was required to both a V gene segment and a J gene segment. A rearrangement counted as productive if the CDR3 had no stop codons and remained in frame with V and J, and every other rearrangement counted as non-productive. Following IMGT convention, CDR3 was defined as the stretch from the second conserved V-encoded cysteine up to the conserved J-encoded phenylalanine. Sequences without an unambiguous match to a single V gene segment were excluded from the earlier analysis of a few hundred of the donors. An earlier analysis of several hundred of the donors called V segments functional above 56.7% productive rearrangements and segregating when the between-donor standard deviation exceeded 5%. A statistical classification framework was developed to diagnose cytomegalovirus status using the catalog of TCR beta chain sequences. In a later analysis, TCR nucleotide sequences were compared against IMGT/GENE-DB human TR gene sequences so that V and J genes could be assigned. A later analysis assigned CDR3 sequences and most-parsimonious VDJ recombination scenarios with the TCRdist pipeline. A later analysis defined each TCR beta chain by its CDR3 amino acid sequence plus V-gene family, and excluded reads lacking a unique V-gene family. A later analysis removed nearly 600 highly shared, low-generation-probability nucleotide sequences to deal with suspected cross-contamination and a sequencing artifact. In a later analysis, a clonal expansion index for each public chain was calculated from normalized within-repertoire ranks of inferred template counts. Generation probabilities in a later analysis came from a VDJ recombination model fitted to out-of-frame rearrangements, and those results were checked against IGoR. A later analysis scored TCR-TCR, TCR-HLA and TCR-CMV co-occurrence with hypergeometric tests, applying a repertoire-size bias correction to TCR pairs. In a later analysis, false discovery rates were estimated by permuting HLA or CMV assignments 20 times. In a later analysis, co-occurring TCRs were grouped using DBSCAN, and TCRdist sequence similarity was added for clustering within HLA-allele-positive subsets. Repertoires with fewer than 30,000 or more than 120,000 public chains were left out of co-occurrence clustering, as were about 5 repertoires with anomalous nucleotide sharing. In TCRdb, the immuneACCESS table is reduced to in-frame sequences with V and J assigned. These tables do not hold every clone; where another copy was compared, an unresolved V gene accounts for under half, and the others remain unexplained. For V, J and clone size, that table is used; D and trimming come from the DNA. This sample lists 150,000 to 200,000 clones; 80% to 85% were detected once. The ten largest clones take up about 2% of the sample.

Study-wide findings and limitations: In the study, some 160 TCR beta chains were listed as associated with cytomegalovirus. The authors suggested that the approach could potentially be generalized to other disease states and immunological phenotypes. According to a later analysis, most CMV-associated TCR beta chains appeared to be HLA-restricted, and the HLA associations seemed to be driven largely by CMV exposure. Compared with equally common non-associated chains, HLA-associated TCR beta chains in a later analysis were more clonally expanded and had lower generation probabilities. In both the original and validation cohorts, the classifier was reported to diagnose cytomegalovirus status with high specificity and sensitivity. A later genetic analysis reported fewer N-insertions in productive TCRs among donors in an Asian-associated ancestry cluster than the roughly 700-donor mean. In a later genetic analysis, a missense DCLRE1C variant was associated with V-gene and J-gene trimming of TCR beta chains, and the association was replicated in an independent cohort. Because HLA typing was unavailable for some donors at each locus, only the typed subset was used in association tests. This cohort had only TCR beta chains sequenced, and the lack of alpha or paired-chain data limited which features could be detected. Assigning TCR associations to individual alleles was difficult when HLA alleles, especially DR and DQ, strongly co-occurred. In an earlier analysis of 450 to 750 of the donors, most TCR beta V segments appeared in productive rearrangements about 87% or about 30% of the time, broadly matching IMGT annotations. In a later analysis, 16,951 TCR beta sequences were associated with specific HLA alleles at a false discovery rate of 0.05. Sequencing depth was assumed to be roughly uniform across donors in the presence/absence analyses, though that assumption may not hold. In a later analysis, TCR association rates were found to vary across HLA loci, with the most associated TCRs seen for DRB1 alleles and the fewest for HLA-C alleles. Because counts were too low, seventeen rarely observed V segments, including chromosome 9 orphons, were excluded from the earlier analysis of fewer than 650 of the donors. Linkage disequilibrium might explain the correlated functional status among segregating V segments, but an unknown experimental factor could not be ruled out. The only immune exposure information available for the cohort was CMV serostatus. Because the 87-base-pair reads could not distinguish some IMGT-functional V segments, including TRBV6-2 and TRBV6-3, those segments were excluded. A further reported finding was that TCR beta sequences accurately predicted the HLA-A and HLA-B alleles for most subjects in the first cohort. Several of the top co-occurrence clusters appeared to be linked to parvovirus B19, influenza, CMV and Epstein-Barr virus, according to a later analysis. In vitro tests confirmed that a few of the cytomegalovirus-associated TCR beta chains recognize cytomegalovirus antigens. A cluster of highly shared sequence variants was judged likely to be a technical artifact of the sequencing pipeline. While some public TCRs were present in many individuals, most TCR sequences turned up only very rarely across donors.

The sequencing input was PBMCs. This clonotype was sampled from a human donor in good health. The receptor chain draws on TRBV11-2 and TRBJ2-7; 7 junctional bases match TRBD1. The DNA is as follows: TGTGCCAGCAGCTCTGGGACAGCGACGCTCGGCGGGCAGTACTTC. This translates into CASSSGTATLGGQYF.